This T cell receptor (beta chain) was identified in a study of shared clonotypes between healthy human individuals. The CDR3 is 15 residues long. Trimming cost V 6 bases and J 5 bases, with 19 bases left between them. From germline, CDR1 is MDHEN and CDR2 SYDVKM. Sequencing was performed with immunoSEQ multiplex PCR; in TCRdb, only in-frame clones are kept and a portion is missing. In the table there are about 2.1 million clones, 80% to 95% of which are singletons. Naive CD8 cells lacked CD45RO and underwent positive selection for CCR7, leaving out terminally differentiated effector memory CD45RA+ cells.

The gene calls are TRBV28 and TRBJ2-5; D perhaps matches TRBD2 (6 bases). Material for sequencing was naive CD8+ T cells from PBMCs. The receptor was isolated from a man younger than 30 in good health. Some clones in this sample may be carry-over from other donors' samples. The chain's CDR3 is CASSAGEAEGETQYF. The CDR3 nucleotides are TGTGCCAGCAGCGCCGGCGAGGCGGAGGGGGAGACCCAGTACTTC. Together with reference TRBV28 and TRBJ2-5, the CDR3 gives the full variable domain: DVKVTQSSRYLVKRTGEKVFLECVQDMDHENMFWYRQDPGLGLRLIYFSYDVKMKEKGDIPEGYSVSREKKERFSLILESASTNQTSMYLCASSAGEAEGETQYFGPGTRLLVL.